These T cell receptor beta chains were read from a single sample in a study of blood T cell repertoires in COVID-19. The table came from immunoSEQ multiplex PCR; TCRdb's copy has only in-frame clones and leaves some out. The sample contains some 200,000 clones, just over 85% of which appear only once. The sample consisted of peripheral blood. These receptors were taken from a man older than 75 with acute or convalescent COVID-19. The CDR3 runs from the conserved cysteine through the conserved F or W. The D gene is left open where the match is weak. Only some rows state a clone size, as once, few, many or a class for expanded clones.

cdr3_nt | cdr3_aa | d_call | v_call | clone_size | j_call
TGTGCCAGCAGCTACGGGGAGACCAGGGGGGGCTACACCTTC | CASSYGETRGGYTF | TRBD1 | TRBV7-2 | once | TRBJ1-2
TGTGCCAGCAGTTATGCCTACCTATCACCGGGTGGTACGCAGTATTTT | CASSYAYLSPGGTQYF | . | TRBV6-5 | . | TRBJ2-3
TGTGCCAGCAGCCGGACAGGGGGAGGTCAGCCCCAGCATTTT | CASSRTGGGQPQHF | TRBD1 | TRBV7-8 | . | TRBJ1-5
TGTGCCAGCAGTTACTCGACGGGAACTGAAGCTTTCTTT | CASSYSTGTEAFF | . | TRBV6-6 | . | TRBJ1-1
TGTGCCAGCAGGACAGATAATAGCAATCAGCCCCAGCATTTT | CASRTDNSNQPQHF | . | TRBV28 | . | TRBJ1-5
TGTGCCAGCACCAAATGGGCAGAAGAGACCCAGTACTTC | CASTKWAEETQYF | . | TRBV2 | . | TRBJ2-5
TGTGCCAGCAGCCCTAGGACTAACGCGAACACCGGGGAGCTGTTTTTT | CASSPRTNANTGELFF | . | TRBV7-6 | . | TRBJ2-2
TGTGCCAGCAGCTTGTGGGGGGTGGCGGGGAACCGATACGAGCAGTACTTC | CASSLWGVAGNRYEQYF | . | TRBV5-6 | . | TRBJ2-7
TGTGCCACCAGTAGGAGAGATGGCACAGATACGCAGTATTTT | CATSRRDGTDTQYF | . | TRBV24-1 | . | TRBJ2-3
TGTGCCAGCAGTTTGAGCGGGATACGCTACGAGCAGTACTTC | CASSLSGIRYEQYF | TRBD2 | TRBV28 | . | TRBJ2-7
TGTGCCAGCAGTTCCGACAGGGGCAATTCACCCCTCCACTTT | CASSSDRGNSPLHF | TRBD1 | TRBV27 | . | TRBJ1-6
TGTGCCACCTCTCCTGCGGGTTGGATCGAGACCCAGTACTTC | CATSPAGWIETQYF | . | TRBV27 | . | TRBJ2-5
TGTGCCAGCAGCTTATTTGGGGGGAATTCACCCCTCCACTTT | CASSLFGGNSPLHF | . | TRBV7-9 | . | TRBJ1-6
TGTGCCAGCAGTTTATCGAGGGTACCCCAAGAGACCCAGTACTTC | CASSLSRVPQETQYF | . | TRBV27 | . | TRBJ2-5
TGTGCCACCAGTGACGGAGGTAGCGGGAGCCAGTTCTTC | CATSDGGSGSQFF | TRBD2 | TRBV24-1 | . | TRBJ2-1
TGTGCCAGCAGTCCACGGACAGGGTATGGCTACACCTTC | CASSPRTGYGYTF | TRBD1 | TRBV12-3/TRBV12-4 | . | TRBJ1-2
TGTGCCAGCAGCCACCCGACAGGGGGCTTGAACACCGGGGAGCTGTTTTTT | CASSHPTGGLNTGELFF | TRBD1 | TRBV4-2 | . | TRBJ2-2
TGTGCCAGCATGCAGAGGGAGCGGGGTGAGCAGTTCTTC | CASMQRERGEQFF | TRBD2 | TRBV5-4 | once | TRBJ2-1
TGCGCCAGCAGCGGGCAGAACACCGGGGAGCTGTTTTTT | CASSGQNTGELFF | . | TRBV5-1 | . | TRBJ2-2
TGCGCCAGCCTTCTAGCGGGAGGGAAGAACACCGGGGAGCTGTTTTTT | CASLLAGGKNTGELFF | TRBD2 | TRBV5-1 | . | TRBJ2-2
TGTGCCACCGGGACATCCGAGAACACTGAAGCTTTCTTT | CATGTSENTEAFF | . | TRBV10-3 | . | TRBJ1-1
TGTGCCAGTAGCGGACAGGCTGGGGAAAAACTGTTTTTT | CASSGQAGEKLFF | TRBD1 | TRBV19 | . | TRBJ1-4
TGCGCCAGCAGCTTGGGGGTAAGCGGAATCACAGATACGCAGTATTTT | CASSLGVSGITDTQYF | . | TRBV5-1 | . | TRBJ2-3
TGCAGCGCGACTATGGACAGATCTGGAAACACCATATATTTT | CSATMDRSGNTIYF | . | TRBV29-1 | . | TRBJ1-3
TGTGCCAGCATCATTTCAGGGGGCAATCAGCCCCAGCATTTT | CASIISGGNQPQHF | . | TRBV28 | . | TRBJ1-5
TGTGCCAGCAGTCAGGGGTATGGCTACACCTTC | CASSQGYGYTF | . | TRBV25-1 | . | TRBJ1-2
TGCAGCGTTGATAGGGACAGGGAAGCTTTCTTT | CSVDRDREAFF | TRBD1 | TRBV29-1 | . | TRBJ1-1
TGTGCCAGCAGCCATCGACAGCCAAGGAACACTGAAGCTTTCTTT | CASSHRQPRNTEAFF | . | TRBV3-1/TRBV3-2 | . | TRBJ1-1
TGTGCCTGGAGTACCACAGTTAGCAATCAGCCCCAGCATTTT | CAWSTTVSNQPQHF | . | TRBV30 | once | TRBJ1-5
TGTGCCAGCAGTCGACAGGGGTTTAGCACAGATACGCAGTATTTT | CASSRQGFSTDTQYF | TRBD1 | TRBV27 | . | TRBJ2-3
TGCAGCGCCCGGGACAGCCTTAACTATGGCTACACCTTC | CSARDSLNYGYTF | TRBD1 | TRBV29-1 | . | TRBJ1-2
TGTGCCAGCAGCTCTAGCGGGAGGGCCTACAATGAGCAGTTCTTC | CASSSSGRAYNEQFF | TRBD2 | TRBV7-3 | . | TRBJ2-1
TGCAGTGCCTCCAGGGATAAACTGTTTTTT | CSASRDKLFF | . | TRBV20-1 | . | TRBJ1-4
TGTGCCAGCAGTTCCTCAAAGGACAGGGATTATAGCAATCAGCCCCAGCATTTT | CASSSSKDRDYSNQPQHF | TRBD1 | TRBV28 | . | TRBJ1-5
TGTGCCATCAGGGCCCGGGAGCAAGAGACCCAGTACTTC | CAIRAREQETQYF | . | TRBV10-3 | once | TRBJ2-5
TGTGCCAGCGGGGAGGGAGTGTGGGAGACCCAGTACTTC | CASGEGVWETQYF | TRBD2 | TRBV3-1/TRBV3-2 | few | TRBJ2-5
TGTGCCAGTAGTATCATGGGAGTTCCCGGGGAGCTGTTTTTT | CASSIMGVPGELFF | . | TRBV19 | . | TRBJ2-2
TGTGCCAGCAGCTTAGCAACTCCAGGACAATACGAGCAGTACTTC | CASSLATPGQYEQYF | . | TRBV7-2 | few | TRBJ2-7
TGTGCCAGCTCTACTAGCGGGAGCTCCTACAATGAGCAGTTCTTC | CASSTSGSSYNEQFF | TRBD2 | TRBV18 | . | TRBJ2-1
TGTGCCAGCAGGTGGAGAGGGACTAATGAAAAACTGTTTTTT | CASRWRGTNEKLFF | . | TRBV28 | . | TRBJ1-4
TGTGCCACCAGTGGCTCGGGGGTGAGGGACTATGGCTACACCTTC | CATSGSGVRDYGYTF | . | TRBV24-1 | . | TRBJ1-2
TGTGCCAGCAGTCGCCAGGATCTCGCGACCCAGTACTTC | CASSRQDLATQYF | . | TRBV27 | . | TRBJ2-5
TGTGCCATGAGTTCGGGAGCGCCGGCCTACAATGAGCAGTTCTTC | CAMSSGAPAYNEQFF | . | TRBV10-3 | . | TRBJ2-1
TGTGCCAGCAGGGGTAACAGGGTTGGCTATGGCTACACCTTC | CASRGNRVGYGYTF | . | TRBV2 | . | TRBJ1-2
TGTGCCAGCAGTTCCGGGTTTATGAACACTGAAGCTTTCTTT | CASSSGFMNTEAFF | . | TRBV27 | . | TRBJ1-1
TGTGCCGGGGCTAGCGGGAGCAATGAGCAGTTCTTC | CAGASGSNEQFF | TRBD2 | TRBV28 | . | TRBJ2-1
TGTGCCAGCAGCCGAACTAGCGGGGGCTACAATGAGCAGTTCTTC | CASSRTSGGYNEQFF | TRBD2 | TRBV3-1/TRBV3-2 | . | TRBJ2-1
TGTGCCAGCAGCTTACAGATAGTTAGCGGGAGCTCCTACAATGAGCAGTTCTTC | CASSLQIVSGSSYNEQFF | TRBD2 | TRBV7-3 | . | TRBJ2-1
TGTGCCAGCAGCTCAACAACAGGGAACCCCGGGGAGCTGTTTTTT | CASSSTTGNPGELFF | . | TRBV5-4 | . | TRBJ2-2
TGTGCCAGCAGAGACGCCTCTAGCGGACGCTACGAGCAGTACTTC | CASRDASSGRYEQYF | TRBD2 | TRBV27 | . | TRBJ2-7